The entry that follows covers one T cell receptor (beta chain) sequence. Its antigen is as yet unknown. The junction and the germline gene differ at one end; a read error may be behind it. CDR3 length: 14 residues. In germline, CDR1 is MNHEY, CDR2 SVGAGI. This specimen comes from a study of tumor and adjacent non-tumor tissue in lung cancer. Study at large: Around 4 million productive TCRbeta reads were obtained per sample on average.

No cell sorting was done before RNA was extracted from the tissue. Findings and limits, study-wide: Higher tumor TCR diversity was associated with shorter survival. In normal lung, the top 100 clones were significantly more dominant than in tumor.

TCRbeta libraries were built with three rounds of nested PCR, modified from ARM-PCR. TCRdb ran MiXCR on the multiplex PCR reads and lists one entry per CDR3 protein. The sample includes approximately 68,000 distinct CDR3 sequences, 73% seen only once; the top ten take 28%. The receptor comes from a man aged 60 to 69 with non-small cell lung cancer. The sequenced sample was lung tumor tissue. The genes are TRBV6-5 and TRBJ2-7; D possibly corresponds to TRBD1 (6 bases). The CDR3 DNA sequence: TGTGTCAGCAGTCTACCGGACAGACCCTGCGAGCAGTACTTC. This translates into CVSSLPDRPCEQYF.